The 4 T cell receptor beta chains below were found in one sample sequenced in a study of cytomegalovirus exposure and HLA in healthy donors. The data were produced by immunoSEQ multiplex PCR, yet TCRdb's version contains in-frame clones alone and is incomplete. Here the sample spans almost 200,000 clones, roughly 81% being singletons. Sequenced material: PBMCs. The receptor set was obtained from a woman aged 25 to 39 in good health and CMV-seronegative.

This sequence joins TRBV9 and TRBJ1-5, with TRBD1 matching over 8 bases. Trimming removed 4 bases from V and 6 bases from J; junction bases left unmatched: 3. Germline CDR1 and CDR2: SGDLS and YYNGEE. The length of the CDR3 is 13 residues. CDR3 region: CASSQGAGQPQHF. CDR3 nucleotides: TGTGCCAGCAGCCAGGGGGCTGGTCAGCCCCAGCATTTT. Full variable domain (outside the CDR3, taken from reference TRBV9 and TRBJ1-5): DSGVTQTPKHLITATGQRVTLRCSPRSGDLSVYWYQQSLDQGLQFLIQYYNGEERAKGNILERFSAQQFPDLHSELNLSSLELGDSALYFCASSQGAGQPQHFGDGTRLSIL.

This clone occurred once. This chain connects TRBV12-5 to TRBJ2-1; 8 bases align to TRBD2. The germline V gene encodes CDR1 LGHNT and CDR2 FRNRAP. V was clipped by 2 bases and J by 3 bases; unmatched bases: 3. The CDR3 runs to 15 residues. The CDR3 DNA follows: TGTGCTAGTGGTTTGTGGCGGGGGGTCTACAATGAGCAGTTCTTC. Its translation: CASGLWRGVYNEQFF.

This clone was seen once. The chain uses TRBV4-1 and TRBJ2-1; D is uncertain. V was clipped by 5 bases and J by 6 bases, with 8 bases between them. Germline-derived CDR1 and CDR2 are MGHRA and YSYEKL. CDR3 length: 12 residues. The CDR3 sequence is CASSSLVNEQFF. For the CDR3, the DNA is TGCGCCAGCAGCTCCCTTGTCAATGAGCAGTTCTTC.

V gene TRBV2 combines with J gene TRBJ2-7; D uncertain. The CDR3 has 15 residues. Germline CDR1 reads SNHLY; CDR2 reads FYNNEI. Between the trimmed V and J ends, which lost 7 bases and 2 bases, there was a span of 18 bases. In nucleotides, the CDR3 is TGTGCCAGCACTAATCCCCAACGAGAAACCTACGAGCAGTACTTC. Its protein product is CASTNPQRETYEQYF.